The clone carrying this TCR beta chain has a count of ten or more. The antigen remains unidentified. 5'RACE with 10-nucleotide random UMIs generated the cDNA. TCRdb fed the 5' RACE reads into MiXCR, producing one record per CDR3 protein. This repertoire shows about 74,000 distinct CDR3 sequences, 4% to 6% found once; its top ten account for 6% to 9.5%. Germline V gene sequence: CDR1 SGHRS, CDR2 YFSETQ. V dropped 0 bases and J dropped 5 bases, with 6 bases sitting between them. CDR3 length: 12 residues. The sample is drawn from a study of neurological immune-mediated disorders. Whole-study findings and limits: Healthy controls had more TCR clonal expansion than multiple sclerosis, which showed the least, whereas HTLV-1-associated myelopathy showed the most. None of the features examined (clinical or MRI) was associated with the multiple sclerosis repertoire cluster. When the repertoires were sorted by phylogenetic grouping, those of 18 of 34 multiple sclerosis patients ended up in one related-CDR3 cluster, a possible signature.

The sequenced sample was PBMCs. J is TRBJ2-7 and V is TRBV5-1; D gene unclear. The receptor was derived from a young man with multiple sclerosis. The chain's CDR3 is CASSLEANEQYF. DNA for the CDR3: TGCGCCAGCAGCTTGGAGGCAAACGAGCAGTACTTC.